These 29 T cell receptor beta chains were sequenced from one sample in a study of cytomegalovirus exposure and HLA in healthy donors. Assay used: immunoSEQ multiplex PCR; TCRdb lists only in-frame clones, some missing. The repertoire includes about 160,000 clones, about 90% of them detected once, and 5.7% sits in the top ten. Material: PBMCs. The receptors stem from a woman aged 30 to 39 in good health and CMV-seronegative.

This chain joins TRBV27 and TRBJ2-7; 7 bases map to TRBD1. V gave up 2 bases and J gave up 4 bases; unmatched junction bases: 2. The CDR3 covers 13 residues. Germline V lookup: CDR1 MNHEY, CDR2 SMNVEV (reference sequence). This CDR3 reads CASSLEQGYEQYF. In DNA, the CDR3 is TGTGCCAGCAGTTTAGAACAGGGGTACGAGCAGTACTTC.

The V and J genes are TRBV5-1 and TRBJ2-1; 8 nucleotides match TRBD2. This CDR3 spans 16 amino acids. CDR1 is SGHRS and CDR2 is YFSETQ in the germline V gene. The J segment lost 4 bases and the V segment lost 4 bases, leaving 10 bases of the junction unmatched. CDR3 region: CASSLGSGSWYNEQFF. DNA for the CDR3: TGCGCCAGCAGCCTGGGCAGCGGGAGTTGGTACAATGAGCAGTTCTTC.

The CDR3 DNA sequence: TGTGCCTGGAGTGTAATAGCGGGAGATGTAAATGAGCAGTTCTTC. This encodes CAWSVIAGDVNEQFF. V and J are TRBV30 and TRBJ2-1, with 9 nucleotides matching TRBD2. The ends lost 0 bases at V and 7 bases at J; junction bases unmatched: 7. The CDR3 spans 15 residues. Germline V lookup: CDR1 GTSNPN, CDR2 SVGIG (reference sequence).

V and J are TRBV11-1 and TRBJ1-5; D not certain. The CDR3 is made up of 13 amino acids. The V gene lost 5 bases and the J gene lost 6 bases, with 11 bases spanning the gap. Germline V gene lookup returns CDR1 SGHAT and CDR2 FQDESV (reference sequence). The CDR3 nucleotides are TGTGCCAGCAGCCTCACGACGGGTCAGCCCCAGCATTTT. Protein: CASSLTTGQPQHF.

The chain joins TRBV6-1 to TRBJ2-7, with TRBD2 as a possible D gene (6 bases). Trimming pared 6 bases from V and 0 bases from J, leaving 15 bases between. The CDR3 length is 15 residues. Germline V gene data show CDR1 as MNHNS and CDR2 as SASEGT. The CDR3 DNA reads TGTGCCAGCAGGTCGCGGGACTCAAGCTCCTACGAGCAGTACTTC. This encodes CASRSRDSSSYEQYF.

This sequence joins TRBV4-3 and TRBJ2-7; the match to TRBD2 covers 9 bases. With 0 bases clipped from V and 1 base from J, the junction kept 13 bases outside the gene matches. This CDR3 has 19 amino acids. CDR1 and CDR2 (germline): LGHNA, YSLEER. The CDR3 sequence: CASSQDSLAGAFGSYEQYF. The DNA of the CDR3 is TGCGCCAGCAGCCAAGATAGTTTAGCGGGAGCGTTCGGTTCCTACGAGCAGTACTTC.

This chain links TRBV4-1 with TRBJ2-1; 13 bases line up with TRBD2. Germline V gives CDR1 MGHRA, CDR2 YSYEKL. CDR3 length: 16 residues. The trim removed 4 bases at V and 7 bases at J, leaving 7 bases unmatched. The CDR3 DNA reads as TGCGCCAGCAGCCCACCGGGACTAGCGGGGAAAAATGAGCAGTTCTTC. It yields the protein CASSPPGLAGKNEQFF.

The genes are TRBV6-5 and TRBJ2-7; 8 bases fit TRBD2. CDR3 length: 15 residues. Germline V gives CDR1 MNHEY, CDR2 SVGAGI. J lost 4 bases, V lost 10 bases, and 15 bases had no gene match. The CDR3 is CATTAPAGVGYEQYF. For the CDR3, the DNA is TGTGCCACCACAGCACCAGCGGGAGTTGGGTACGAGCAGTACTTC.

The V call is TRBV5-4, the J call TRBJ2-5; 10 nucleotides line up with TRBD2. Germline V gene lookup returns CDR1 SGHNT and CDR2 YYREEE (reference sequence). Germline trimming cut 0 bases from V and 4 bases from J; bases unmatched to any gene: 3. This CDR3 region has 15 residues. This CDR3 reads CASSLGLAGAETQYF. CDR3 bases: TGTGCCAGCAGCTTGGGCCTAGCGGGAGCAGAGACCCAGTACTTC. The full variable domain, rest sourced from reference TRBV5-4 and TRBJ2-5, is ETGVTQSPTHLIKTRGQQVTLRCSSQSGHNTVSWYQQALGQGPQFIFQYYREEENGRGNFPPRFSGLQFPNYSSELNVNALELDDSALYLCASSLGLAGAETQYFGPGTRLLVL.

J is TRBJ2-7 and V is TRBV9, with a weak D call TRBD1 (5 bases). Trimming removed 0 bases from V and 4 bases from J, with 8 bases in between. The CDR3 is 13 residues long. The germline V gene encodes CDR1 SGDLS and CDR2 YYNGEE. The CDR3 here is CASSVGPGYEQYF. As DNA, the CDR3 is TGTGCCAGCAGCGTAGGACCAGGGTACGAGCAGTACTTC.

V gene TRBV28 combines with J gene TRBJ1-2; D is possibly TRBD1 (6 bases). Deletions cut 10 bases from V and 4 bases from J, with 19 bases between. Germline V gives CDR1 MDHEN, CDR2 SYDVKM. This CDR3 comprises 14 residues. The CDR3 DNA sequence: TGTGCCACCCAGTTGGGGGGCGAAGCCTATGGCTACACCTTC. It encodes CATQLGGEAYGYTF.

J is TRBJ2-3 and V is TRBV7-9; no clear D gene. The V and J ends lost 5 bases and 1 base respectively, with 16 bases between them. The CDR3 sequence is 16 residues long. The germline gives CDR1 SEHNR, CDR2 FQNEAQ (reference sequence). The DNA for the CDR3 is TGTGCCAGCAGCCCCCCCCGCGATTACGGCACAGATACGCAGTATTTT. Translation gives CASSPPRDYGTDTQYF.

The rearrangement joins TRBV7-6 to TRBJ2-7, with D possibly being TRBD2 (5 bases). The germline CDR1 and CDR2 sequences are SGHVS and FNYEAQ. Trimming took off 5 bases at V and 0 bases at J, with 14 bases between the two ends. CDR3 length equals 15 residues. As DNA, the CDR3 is TGTGCCAGCAGCCCGCTCGGGGATCGCTCCTACGAGCAGTACTTC. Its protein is CASSPLGDRSYEQYF.

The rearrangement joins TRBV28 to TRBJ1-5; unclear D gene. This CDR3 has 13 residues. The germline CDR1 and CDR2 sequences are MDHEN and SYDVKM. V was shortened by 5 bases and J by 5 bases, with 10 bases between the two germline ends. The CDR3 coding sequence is TGTGCCAGCAGTCCCCCCAGCTATCAGCCCCAGCATTTT. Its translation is CASSPPSYQPQHF.

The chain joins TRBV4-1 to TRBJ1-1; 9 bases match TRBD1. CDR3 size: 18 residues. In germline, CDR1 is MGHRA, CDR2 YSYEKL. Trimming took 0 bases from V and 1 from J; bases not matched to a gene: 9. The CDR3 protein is CASSQDGTGGWKNTEAFF. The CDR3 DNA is TGCGCCAGCAGCCAAGATGGAACAGGGGGCTGGAAGAACACTGAAGCTTTCTTT.

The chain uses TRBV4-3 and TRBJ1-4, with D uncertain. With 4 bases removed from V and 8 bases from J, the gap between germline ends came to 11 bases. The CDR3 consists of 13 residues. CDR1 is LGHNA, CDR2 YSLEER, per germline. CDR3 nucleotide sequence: TGCGCCAGCAGCCTGCGGACGGGGGAAAAACTGTTTTTT. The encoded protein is CASSLRTGEKLFF.

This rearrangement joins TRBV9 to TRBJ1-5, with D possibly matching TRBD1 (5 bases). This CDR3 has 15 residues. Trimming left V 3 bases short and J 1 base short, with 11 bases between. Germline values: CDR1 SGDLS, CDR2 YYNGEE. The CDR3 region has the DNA TGTGCCAGCAGCGGGGACCCGGCGAGCAATCAGCCCCAGCATTTT. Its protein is CASSGDPASNQPQHF.

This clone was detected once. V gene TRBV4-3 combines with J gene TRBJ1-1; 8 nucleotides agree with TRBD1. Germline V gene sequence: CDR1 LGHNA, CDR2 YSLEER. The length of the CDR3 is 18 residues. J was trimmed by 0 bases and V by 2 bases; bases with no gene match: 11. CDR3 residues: CASSQIHGDRHVNTEAFF. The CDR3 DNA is TGCGCCAGCAGCCAAATCCACGGGGACAGGCACGTGAACACTGAAGCTTTCTTT.

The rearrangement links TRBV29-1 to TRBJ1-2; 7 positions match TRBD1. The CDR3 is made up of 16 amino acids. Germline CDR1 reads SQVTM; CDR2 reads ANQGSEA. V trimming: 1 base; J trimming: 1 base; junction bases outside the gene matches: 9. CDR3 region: CSVEAWTGGINYGYTF. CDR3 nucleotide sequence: TGCAGCGTTGAAGCATGGACAGGTGGAATTAACTATGGCTACACCTTC.

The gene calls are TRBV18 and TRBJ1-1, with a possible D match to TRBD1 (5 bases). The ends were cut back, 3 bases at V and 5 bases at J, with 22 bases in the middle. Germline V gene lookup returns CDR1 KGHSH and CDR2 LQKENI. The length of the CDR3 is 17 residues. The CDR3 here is CASSPKPPAGAGTEAFF. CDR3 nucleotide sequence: TGTGCCAGCTCACCGAAACCACCGGCCGGGGCAGGGACTGAAGCTTTCTTT.

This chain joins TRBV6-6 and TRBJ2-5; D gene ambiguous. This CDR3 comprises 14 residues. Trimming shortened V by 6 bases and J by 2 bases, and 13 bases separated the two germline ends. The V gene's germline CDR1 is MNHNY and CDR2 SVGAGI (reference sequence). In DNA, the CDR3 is TGTGCCAGCAGCAGAACGGGCACACAAGAGACCCAGTACTTC. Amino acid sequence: CASSRTGTQETQYF.

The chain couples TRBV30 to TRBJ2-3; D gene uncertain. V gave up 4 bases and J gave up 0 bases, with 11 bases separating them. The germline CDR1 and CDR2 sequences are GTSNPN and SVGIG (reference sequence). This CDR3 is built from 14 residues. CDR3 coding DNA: TGTGCCTGGAATTTGTTCTCTAGCACAGATACGCAGTATTTT. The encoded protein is CAWNLFSSTDTQYF.

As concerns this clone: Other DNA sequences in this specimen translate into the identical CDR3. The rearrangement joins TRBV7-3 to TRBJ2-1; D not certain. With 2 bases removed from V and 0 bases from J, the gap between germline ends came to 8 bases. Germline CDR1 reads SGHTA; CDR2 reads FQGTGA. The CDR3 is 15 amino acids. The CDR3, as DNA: TGTGCCAGCAGCTTAGCAGGAAGCTCCTACAATGAGCAGTTCTTC. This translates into CASSLAGSSYNEQFF.

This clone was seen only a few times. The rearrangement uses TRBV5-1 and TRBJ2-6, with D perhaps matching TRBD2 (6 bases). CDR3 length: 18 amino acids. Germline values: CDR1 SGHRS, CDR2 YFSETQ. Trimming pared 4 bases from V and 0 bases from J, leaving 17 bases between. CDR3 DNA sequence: TGCGCCAGCAGCCCGTGGGCGGGCGGGAACTCTGGGGCCAACGTCCTGACTTTC. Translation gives CASSPWAGGNSGANVLTF.

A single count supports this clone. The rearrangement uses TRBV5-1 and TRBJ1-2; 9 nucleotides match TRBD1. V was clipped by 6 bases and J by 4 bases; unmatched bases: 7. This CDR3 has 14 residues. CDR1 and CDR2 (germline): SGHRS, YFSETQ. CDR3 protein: CASTPGQGRYGYTF. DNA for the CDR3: TGCGCCAGCACTCCGGGACAGGGACGCTATGGCTACACCTTC.

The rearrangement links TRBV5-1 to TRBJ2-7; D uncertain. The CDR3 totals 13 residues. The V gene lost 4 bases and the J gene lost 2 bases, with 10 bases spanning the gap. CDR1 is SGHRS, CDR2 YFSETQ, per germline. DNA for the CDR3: TGCGCCAGCAGCCCCCGAGTAGCCTACGAGCAGTACTTC. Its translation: CASSPRVAYEQYF.

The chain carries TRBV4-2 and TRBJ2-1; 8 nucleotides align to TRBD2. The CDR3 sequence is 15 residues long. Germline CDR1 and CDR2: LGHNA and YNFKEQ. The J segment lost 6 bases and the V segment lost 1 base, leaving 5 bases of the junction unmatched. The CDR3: CASSQGGGGSNEQFF. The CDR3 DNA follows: TGTGCCAGCAGCCAAGGGGGCGGGGGGAGCAATGAGCAGTTCTTC.

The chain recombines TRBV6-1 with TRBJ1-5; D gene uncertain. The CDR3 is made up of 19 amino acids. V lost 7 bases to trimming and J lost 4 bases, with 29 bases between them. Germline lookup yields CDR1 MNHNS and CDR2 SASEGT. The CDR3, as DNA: TGTGCCAGCACTGACCAGGTGTGGCAGCGTCAGGTAAGTAATCAGCCCCAGCATTTT. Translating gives CASTDQVWQRQVSNQPQHF.

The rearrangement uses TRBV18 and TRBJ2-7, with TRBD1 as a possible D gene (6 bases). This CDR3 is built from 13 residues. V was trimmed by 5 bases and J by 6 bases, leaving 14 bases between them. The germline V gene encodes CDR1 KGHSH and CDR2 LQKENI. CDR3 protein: CASSRWTDSEQYF. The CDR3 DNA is TGTGCCAGCTCAAGGTGGACAGATTCCGAGCAGTACTTC.